These 18 T cell receptor beta chains were all obtained from the same sample, sequenced in a study of blood T cells in healthy people across ages. Then a second PCR, running about 6 to 12 cycles, was carried out with a sample-barcoded 5' primer and a J-beta primer mix. TCRdb passed the 5' RACE reads through MiXCR, listing each CDR3 protein once. The sample lists around 940,000 distinct CDR3 sequences, roughly half occurring once. The sequenced sample was blood. The receptors were gathered from a woman between 55 and 75 years old in good health.

As to this clonotype: This may be a read error, as it is one base from a much larger clone. This chain joins TRBV6-6 and TRBJ2-6; the D is unclear. The CDR3 totals 15 residues. CDR1 is MNHNY and CDR2 is SVGAGI in the germline V gene (reference sequence). The CDR3 DNA follows: TGTCCCAGCAGTTACTCCGGCTCTGGGGCCAACGTCCTGACTTTC. Protein: CPSSYSGSGANVLTF.

The CDR3 sequence: CSATRTGHEKLFF. Here the CDR3 DNA reads TGCAGTGCTACCAGGACAGGTCACGAAAAACTGTTTTTT. This chain joins TRBV20-1 and TRBJ1-4; 7 nucleotides align to TRBD1. The CDR3 runs 13 residues. V lost 4 bases to trimming and J lost 8 bases; unmatched junction nucleotides: 7. From germline, CDR1 is DFQATT and CDR2 SNEGSKA (reference sequence).

On this clonotype itself: One end of the junction is discordant with germline, which a read error may explain. The V gene is TRBV7-9, the J gene TRBJ2-1; D is undetermined. This CDR3 contains 14 residues. The germline CDR1 and CDR2 sequences are SEHNR and FQNEAQ (reference sequence). In DNA, the CDR3 is TGTGCCAGCAGCTTTACTGGCTCCTACAGTGAGCAGTTCTTC. Translated: CASSFTGSYSEQFF.

This clonotype was counted at least ten times. This chain connects TRBV7-9 to TRBJ2-1; D is unresolved. The CDR3 spans 12 residues. V shed 1 base and J shed 9 bases, with 7 bases lying between them. The germline V gene has CDR1 SEHNR and CDR2 FQNEAQ (reference sequence). Here the CDR3 DNA reads TGTGCCAGCAGCTTAGACGTTGGTGAGCAGTTCTTC. Its translation is CASSLDVGEQFF.

The chain employs TRBV28 and TRBJ1-5, with a possible D match to TRBD1 (6 bases). Looked up from germline, CDR1 is MDHEN and CDR2 is SYDVKM. Trimming pared 3 bases from V and 0 bases from J, leaving 9 bases between. This CDR3 region has 15 residues. As DNA, the CDR3 is TGTGCCAGCAGTTTCGGACAGAATAGCAATCAGCCCCAGCATTTT. It specifies CASSFGQNSNQPQHF.

The chain links TRBV7-2 to TRBJ1-6; 7 nucleotides match TRBD1. The CDR3 has 15 residues. V trimming: 5 bases; J trimming: 7 bases; junction bases outside the gene matches: 8. Germline V gene data show CDR1 as SGHTA and CDR2 as FQGNSA. CDR3 amino acids: CASSPTGNRNSPLHF. CDR3 coding DNA: TGTGCCAGCAGCCCGACAGGGAACAGGAATTCACCCCTCCACTTT.

This clonotype appeared a few times. The J gene is TRBJ2-5, the V gene TRBV18, with a tentative D call TRBD1 (6 bases). The V gene's germline CDR1 is KGHSH and CDR2 LQKENI. This CDR3 comprises 12 residues. V was trimmed by 5 bases and J by 2 bases, leaving 6 bases between them. CDR3 in amino acids: CASSGQQETQYF. In DNA form, the CDR3 reads TGTGCCAGCTCAGGACAGCAAGAGACCCAGTACTTC.

This clonotype was seen a handful of times. The chain uses TRBV10-2 and TRBJ2-7; weak D call: TRBD1 (7 bases). V dropped 10 bases and J dropped 1 base, with 17 bases sitting between them. The germline gives CDR1 WSHSY, CDR2 SAAADI. CDR3 size: 14 residues. For the CDR3, the DNA is TGCGCCACCCAGCAACAGGGGACTTCCTACGAGCAGTACTTC. It codes for CATQQQGTSYEQYF.

The V call is TRBV5-5, the J call TRBJ2-5; D ambiguous. The assigned J gene may be wrong: the sequence end matches TRBJ2-7 better. Germline V gives CDR1 SGHKS, CDR2 YYEKEE (reference sequence). This CDR3 has 12 amino acids. The CDR3 bases are TGTGCCAGCAGCGGAAGAAGAGGCGAGCAGTACTTC. This codes for CASSGRRGEQYF.

This chain links TRBV7-2 with TRBJ2-5; D is perhaps TRBD2 (7 bases). The CDR3 contains 16 residues. CDR1 is SGHTA and CDR2 is FQGNSA in the germline V gene. The V gene lost 4 bases and the J gene lost 4 bases, with 19 bases spanning the gap. The CDR3: CASSSVRGARSETQYF. CDR3 sequence (DNA): TGTGCCAGCAGCTCGGTACGGGGGGCGCGATCAGAGACCCAGTACTTC.

The chain combines TRBV27 with TRBJ1-1; a possible D gene is TRBD1 (6 bases). The CDR3 has 16 amino acids. Per germline, CDR1 MNHEY and CDR2 SMNVEV (reference sequence). V was pared by 5 bases and J by 2 bases, with 18 bases between. The CDR3 DNA sequence: TGTGCCAGCAGTCTCTCTCGACAGGTACCAAACACTGAAGCTTTCTTT. Amino acids: CASSLSRQVPNTEAFF.

CDR3 loop: CASSHYGQGYNEQFF. In DNA form, the CDR3 reads TGTGCCAGCAGTCATTATGGACAGGGTTACAATGAGCAGTTCTTC. This sequence joins TRBV6-6 and TRBJ2-1; 8 bases map to TRBD1. This CDR3 comprises 15 residues. J was trimmed by 4 bases and V by 5 bases; bases with no gene match: 7. CDR1 MNHNY and CDR2 SVGAGI come from the germline V gene (reference sequence).

The CDR3 nucleotides are TGCGCCAGCAGCTTCAGGAATATGGATCCTTTTACGCAGTATTTT. Translation gives CASSFRNMDPFTQYF. The chain links TRBV5-1 to TRBJ2-3; D remains ambiguous. The V end was cut by 2 bases, the J end by 8 bases, with 18 bases between. The CDR3 has 15 residues. The germline gives CDR1 SGHRS, CDR2 YFSETQ.

The chain uses TRBV7-2 and TRBJ2-5, with D perhaps matching TRBD2 (5 bases). From germline, CDR1 is SGHTA and CDR2 FQGNSA. The CDR3 is made up of 13 amino acids. V was shortened by 6 bases and J by 4 bases, with 12 bases between the two germline ends. The CDR3 here is CASSQYAGETQYF. The CDR3 DNA reads TGTGCCAGCAGTCAGTACGCGGGAGAGACCCAGTACTTC.

The sample holds a few counts of this clonotype. V and J are TRBV15 and TRBJ2-4; 7 positions agree with TRBD2. Germline V lookup: CDR1 LNHNV, CDR2 YYDKDF (reference sequence). The V gene end was trimmed by 5 bases and the J gene end by 0 bases; junction bases not matched to a gene: 4. The length of the CDR3 is 15 residues. CDR3 sequence reads: CATSLAGVAKNIQYF. CDR3 DNA: TGTGCCACCAGCTTGGCGGGAGTAGCCAAAAACATTCAGTACTTC.

This clonotype appeared a few times. V and J are TRBV20-1 and TRBJ2-1; TRBD2 matches at 9 bases. CDR1 DFQATT and CDR2 SNEGSKA come from the germline V gene (reference sequence). The CDR3 consists of 17 residues. V shed 2 bases, J shed 9 bases, and the junction held 17 bases outside the gene matches. The CDR3: CSARSLGGRESRVEQFF. CDR3 DNA: TGCAGTGCTAGAAGTCTTGGCGGGAGGGAAAGTCGGGTTGAGCAGTTCTTC.

The chain has TRBV7-7 and TRBJ2-5, with D unresolved. V was clipped by 1 base and J by 5 bases, with 14 bases between them. Germline V lookup: CDR1 SSHAT, CDR2 FNYEAQ (reference sequence). The CDR3 contains 15 residues. The DNA of the CDR3 is TGTGCCAGCAGCTTAGGATCCGGGTCACGGGAGACCCAGTACTTC. Protein: CASSLGSGSRETQYF.

The rearrangement uses TRBV28 and TRBJ2-7; the D is unclear. The V and J ends lost 7 bases and 4 bases respectively, with 17 bases between them. In germline, CDR1 is MDHEN, CDR2 SYDVKM. The CDR3 runs to 14 residues. Here the CDR3 DNA reads TGTGCCAGCACTCCCCTGTTCAGATTGTACGAGCAGTACTTC. Encoded protein: CASTPLFRLYEQYF.